Below are 21 T cell receptor beta chains sequenced from a single sample in a study of B cell selection in AIRE deficiency (dated by TCRdb to between 2018 and 2021). For sorting, conventional CD4 T cells were defined as CD4+CD127+ cells. Library preparation used the immunoSEQ multiplex PCR assay. In its TCRdb copy, this immuneACCESS table keeps in-frame sequences only and misses some clones. Where compared with another copy, unresolved V genes explain less than half of these, and the others have no known cause. Counted in this sample were about 25,000 clones; around 95% of them appeared once. Of the sample, 0.2% to 0.3% is held by the ten largest clones. Source material: CD4+CD127+ conventional T cells sorted from PBMCs. The receptors shown here come from a human donor in good health.

The chain carries TRBV28 and TRBJ2-7; 12 bases align to TRBD2. The CDR3 length is 17 residues. Trimming at V came to 2 bases and at J to 4 bases, leaving 9 bases not matched to a gene. Germline CDR1 and CDR2: MDHEN and SYDVKM. CDR3 bases: TGTGCCAGCAGTTTACTCCTAGCGGGGGGGCAAAATTACGAGCAGTACTTC. Translating gives CASSLLLAGGQNYEQYF.

CDR3 nucleotide sequence: TGCGCCAGCAGCTTGAGGGTCGGGACAGCGACTAACACTGAAGCTTTCTTT. Its protein is CASSLRVGTATNTEAFF. The rearrangement links TRBV5-1 to TRBJ1-1; 7 bases are a match to TRBD1. With V trimmed by 1 base and J by 2 bases, 11 bases remained unmatched. Germline V gene data show CDR1 as SGHRS and CDR2 as YFSETQ. CDR3 size: 17 residues.

The chain employs TRBV6-5 and TRBJ2-7; 10 bases are a match to TRBD2. V shed 5 bases, J shed 4 bases, and the junction held 8 bases outside the gene matches. Per the germline V gene, CDR1 is MNHEY and CDR2 is SVGAGI. The CDR3 contains 15 residues. The CDR3 region is CASSLPSGSWYEQYF. DNA of the CDR3: TGTGCCAGCAGTCTCCCTAGCGGGAGTTGGTACGAGCAGTACTTC.

The chain carries TRBV5-1 and TRBJ1-2; 8 bases align to TRBD1. The V gene end was trimmed by 0 bases and the J gene end by 6 bases; junction bases not matched to a gene: 7. The CDR3 has 15 residues. CDR1 and CDR2 from the germline V gene are SGHRS and YFSETQ. CDR3 sequence: CASSLGADRVNGYTF. CDR3 nucleotides: TGCGCCAGCAGCTTGGGCGCGGACAGGGTAAATGGCTACACCTTC.

The rearrangement uses TRBV12-5 and TRBJ1-2, with D possibly being TRBD1 (5 bases). From germline, CDR1 is LGHNT and CDR2 FRNRAP. The V gene lost 8 bases and the J gene lost 4 bases, with 23 bases spanning the gap. The CDR3 is 16 amino acids. CDR3: CASQTSGTVSGYGYTF. The DNA of the CDR3 is TGTGCTAGTCAAACCTCCGGGACTGTCAGCGGCTATGGCTACACCTTC.

CDR3 sequence: CASSAGPGANEKLFF. In DNA, the CDR3 is TGTGCCAGCAGCGCCGGCCCCGGAGCTAATGAAAAACTGTTTTTT. This sequence joins TRBV9 and TRBJ1-4; D ambiguous. CDR3 length equals 15 residues. Per germline, CDR1 SGDLS and CDR2 YYNGEE. Trimming cost V 3 bases and J 3 bases, with 12 bases left between them.

This rearrangement joins TRBV14 to TRBJ2-2; no firm D call. This CDR3 region has 14 residues. V dropped 4 bases and J dropped 4 bases, with 10 bases sitting between them. Germline V CDR1 and CDR2: SGHDN, FVKESK. The DNA for the CDR3 is TGTGCCAGCAGCCCTACGGAGTTCACCGGGGAGCTGTTTTTT. This gives the protein CASSPTEFTGELFF.

The chain couples TRBV10-3 to TRBJ2-1; D call uncertain. Trimming left V 3 bases short and J 0 bases short, with 9 bases between. Germline V gene lookup returns CDR1 ENHRY and CDR2 SYGVKD. There are 15 residues in the CDR3. Here the CDR3 reads CAISDRVSSYNEQFF. CDR3 sequence (DNA): TGTGCCATCAGTGATAGGGTATCCTCCTACAATGAGCAGTTCTTC.

J is TRBJ1-2 and V is TRBV25-1, with unresolved D. Trimming shortened V by 1 base and J by 3 bases, and 9 bases separated the two germline ends. This CDR3 spans 14 amino acids. The germline V gene has CDR1 MGHDK and CDR2 SYGVNS. The CDR3 spells CASSESALDYGYTF. The CDR3, as DNA: TGTGCCAGCAGTGAATCGGCACTAGACTATGGCTACACCTTC.

The chain has TRBV6-1 and TRBJ1-3; D gene ambiguous. The CDR3 covers 13 residues. Germline V gene lookup returns CDR1 MNHNS and CDR2 SASEGT. V lost 6 bases, J lost 4 bases, and 10 bases lay in between. This CDR3 reads CASRVSAGNTIYF. DNA for the CDR3: TGTGCCAGCAGGGTATCTGCCGGAAACACCATATATTTT.

The chain joins TRBV27 to TRBJ2-3; D is unresolved. Germline CDR1 is MNHEY and CDR2 is SMNVEV (reference sequence). There are 14 residues in the CDR3. V lost 5 bases to trimming and J lost 0 bases, with 9 bases between them. This CDR3 is CASSPQPSTDTQYF. The CDR3 coding sequence is TGTGCCAGCAGTCCCCAACCTAGCACAGATACGCAGTATTTT.

V usage is TRBV23-1 and J usage is TRBJ1-5, with 7 positions matching TRBD1. TRBV23-1 is an ORF, with its function uncertain. The CDR3 loop spans 17 amino acids. V trimming: 6 bases; J trimming: 4 bases; junction bases outside the gene matches: 15. DNA of the CDR3: TGCGCCAGCAGCCCTAGTTGGAGGGGGCGAGGAAATCAGCCCCAGCATTTT. As protein: CASSPSWRGRGNQPQHF.

The chain combines TRBV15 with TRBJ2-3; D perhaps matches TRBD2 (6 bases). This CDR3 comprises 15 residues. Germline values: CDR1 LNHNV, CDR2 YYDKDF (reference sequence). Trimming cost V 4 bases and J 1 base, with 12 bases left between them. CDR3 coding DNA: TGTGCCACCAGCACTCGGAGGGGTGGCACAGATACGCAGTATTTT. Amino acid sequence: CATSTRRGGTDTQYF.

The CDR3 here is CASTRDGAAMVREGYTF. The CDR3 nucleotides read TGTGCCAGCACCAGGGATGGGGCAGCTATGGTTCGGGAAGGCTACACCTTC. The V gene is TRBV4-2, the J gene TRBJ1-2; a weak D match, TRBD1 (5 bases). Germline assignment: CDR1 LGHNA and CDR2 YNFKEQ. CDR3 size: 17 residues. Trimming left V 7 bases short and J 8 bases short, with 29 bases between.

The chain uses TRBV18 and TRBJ1-2, with D hard to call. V lost 2 bases to trimming and J lost 7 bases, with 14 bases between them. CDR1 and CDR2 from the germline V gene are KGHSH and LQKENI. This CDR3 spans 14 amino acids. CDR3 in amino acids: CASSPVQRTSGYTF. Here the CDR3 DNA reads TGTGCCAGCTCACCAGTTCAGAGAACCTCTGGCTACACCTTC.

The chain combines TRBV7-9 with TRBJ1-2, with D tentatively TRBD1 (5 bases). Deletions cut 1 base from V and 7 bases from J, with 13 bases between. The CDR3 spans 14 residues. Germline V gene data show CDR1 as SEHNR and CDR2 as FQNEAQ (reference sequence). The CDR3 sequence is CASSLVGEGTGYTF. The DNA for the CDR3 is TGTGCCAGCAGCTTAGTAGGGGAAGGGACTGGCTACACCTTC.

The chain carries TRBV7-3 and TRBJ1-1; no reliable D call. The CDR3 extends over 13 amino acids. V shed 3 bases and J shed 7 bases, with 12 bases lying between them. Germline-derived CDR1 and CDR2 are SGHTA and FQGTGA. CDR3 sequence reads: CASSLGGLNEAFF. CDR3 DNA: TGTGCCAGCAGCTTGGGCGGATTAAATGAAGCTTTCTTT.

Only one count was recorded for this clone. This chain links TRBV6-5 with TRBJ1-5; 7 positions agree with TRBD1. With 5 bases clipped from V and 5 bases from J, the junction kept 6 bases outside the gene matches. The CDR3 contains 14 residues. CDR1 and CDR2 (germline): MNHEY, SVGAGI. The CDR3 region is CASSVNRGDQPQHF. The CDR3 nucleotides read TGTGCCAGCAGTGTCAACAGGGGAGATCAGCCCCAGCATTTT.

The chain recombines TRBV7-9 with TRBJ2-3; D gene unclear. V shed 5 bases and J shed 3 bases, with 18 bases lying between them. CDR3 length: 16 residues. Germline V CDR1 and CDR2: SEHNR, FQNEAQ (reference sequence). The CDR3 protein is CASSIWASPGTDTQYF. The CDR3 DNA sequence: TGTGCCAGCAGCATTTGGGCCAGTCCCGGGACAGATACGCAGTATTTT. The entire variable domain, with the rest obtained from reference TRBV7-9 and TRBJ2-3, is as follows: DTGVSQNPRHKITKRGQNVTFRCDPISEHNRLYWYRQTLGQGPEFLTYFQNEAQLEKSRLLSDRFSAERPKGSFSTLEIQRTEQGDSAMYLCASSIWASPGTDTQYFGPGTRLTVL.

The rearrangement links TRBV10-3 to TRBJ2-6; D unclear. Trimming removed 7 bases from V and 4 bases from J, with 11 bases in between. The CDR3 length is 14 residues. Germline CDR1 reads ENHRY; CDR2 reads SYGVKD. CDR3 in amino acids: CAIMESGGANVLTF. The CDR3 nucleotides read TGTGCCATCATGGAAAGTGGAGGGGCCAACGTCCTGACTTTC.

V usage is TRBV5-5 and J usage is TRBJ2-6; no clear D gene. Germline V gives CDR1 SGHKS, CDR2 YYEKEE (reference sequence). Trimming stripped 8 bases from V and 5 bases from J, with 26 bases between. The CDR3 sequence is 18 residues long. The CDR3 sequence is CARVLSVVEQSRANVLTF. The CDR3 nucleotides are TGTGCCAGAGTATTGTCAGTGGTGGAACAAAGTCGGGCCAACGTCCTGACTTTC.